This T cell receptor (beta chain) was retrieved from a study of blood T cell repertoires in COVID-19. Study background: T cells, B-cell-depleted T cells, or PBMCs provided the cDNA or gDNA that served as material.

The protocol was immunoSEQ multiplex PCR, while the TCRdb copy is restricted to in-frame clones and leaves out a portion. The sample lists approximately 280,000 clones; around 89% were seen once. With V trimmed by 5 bases and J by 7 bases, 13 bases remained unmatched. Germline V gene sequence: CDR1 MNHEY, CDR2 SMNVEV (reference sequence). CDR3 size: 15 residues. This TCR was sampled from a woman in her sixties with acute or convalescent COVID-19. What was sequenced was peripheral blood. The chain has TRBV27 and TRBJ2-7; 8 bases align to TRBD1. The CDR3 coding sequence is TGTGCCAGCAGTCCGGACAGGGCTACAGTGTTTGAGCAGTACTTC. This codes for CASSPDRATVFEQYF.